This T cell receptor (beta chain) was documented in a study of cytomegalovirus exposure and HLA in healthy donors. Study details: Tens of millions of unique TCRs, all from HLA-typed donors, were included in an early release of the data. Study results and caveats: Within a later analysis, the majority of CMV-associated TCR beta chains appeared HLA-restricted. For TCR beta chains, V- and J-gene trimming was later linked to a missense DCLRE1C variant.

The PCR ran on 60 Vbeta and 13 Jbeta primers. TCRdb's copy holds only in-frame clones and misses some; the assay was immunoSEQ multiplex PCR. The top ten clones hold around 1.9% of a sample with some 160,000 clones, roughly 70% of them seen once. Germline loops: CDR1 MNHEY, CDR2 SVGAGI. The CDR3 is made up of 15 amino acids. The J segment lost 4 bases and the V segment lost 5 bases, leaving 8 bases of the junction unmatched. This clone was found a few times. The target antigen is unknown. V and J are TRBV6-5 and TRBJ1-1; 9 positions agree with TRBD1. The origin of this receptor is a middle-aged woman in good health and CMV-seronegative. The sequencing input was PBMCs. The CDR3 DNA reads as TGTGCCAGCAGTAATGTACAGGGGGCCGGCACTGAAGCTTTCTTT. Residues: CASSNVQGAGTEAFF.